This T cell receptor beta chain appears in the sequencing data of a study of shared clonotypes between healthy human individuals. Study outcomes and limitations: Generally, estimated richness proved larger in naive subsets than it did in memory subsets.

The germline gives CDR1 MNHNY, CDR2 SVGAGI (reference sequence). Trimming cost V 6 bases and J 1 base; bases outside gene matches: 6. The CDR3 totals 16 residues. Here immunoSEQ multiplex PCR was the method, and the copy in TCRdb shows in-frame clones only, minus some. This table holds approximately 1.4 million clones, under 99% found once. Only Caucasian adults living in Nashville, Tennessee served as donors. Naive CD45RA+ and memory CD45RA-negative subsets were split from CD4+ cells. Of note for this clone: No antigen is known for it.

The origin of this receptor is a man aged 25 to 40 in good health. What was sequenced was naive CD4+ T cells sorted from blood. Described subset: CD45RA+ positively selected. This rearrangement joins TRBV6-6 to TRBJ1-3; 10 bases match TRBD1. The CDR3 region is CASRKTGGDSGNTIYF. CDR3 in DNA: TGTGCCAGCAGGAAGACAGGGGGCGATTCTGGAAACACCATATATTTT.